A single sample is the source of the 6 T cell receptor beta chains below, sequenced in a study of blood T cell repertoires in COVID-19. Assay used: immunoSEQ multiplex PCR; TCRdb lists only in-frame clones, some missing. The sample lists more than 85,000 clones, 80% to 90% occurring once. Sequenced material: peripheral blood. The receptors were gathered from a woman over 75 with active or convalescent COVID-19.

The chain couples TRBV5-1 to TRBJ1-2; D possibly corresponds to TRBD1 (5 bases). In germline, CDR1 is SGHRS, CDR2 YFSETQ. The CDR3 loop spans 14 amino acids. Trimming cost V 4 bases and J 0 bases, with 10 bases left between them. The CDR3 loop reads CASSAPTANYGYTF. For the CDR3, the DNA is TGCGCCAGCAGCGCCCCGACAGCTAACTATGGCTACACCTTC.

This sequence joins TRBV21-1 and TRBJ2-7; no check of the table's D call, TRBD2, against the DNA was made. TRBV21-1 is given as a pseudogene. This CDR3 region has 16 residues. The CDR3 DNA sequence: TGTGCCAGCAGCAAAGGTAGACTAGAAAAAGTCAACGAGCAGTACTTC. This codes for CASSKGRLEKVNEQYF.

The chain has TRBV6-5 and TRBJ1-6; D remains ambiguous. Trimming shortened V by 6 bases and J by 9 bases, and 9 bases separated the two germline ends. Germline CDR1 reads MNHEY; CDR2 reads SVGAGI. The CDR3 runs to 12 residues. The CDR3 region has the DNA TGTGCCAGCAGGGGAGGATTTTCACCCCTCCACTTT. Translated: CASRGGFSPLHF.

The genes are TRBV6-6 and TRBJ2-2; 12 nucleotides align to TRBD1. Trimming took 6 bases from V and 5 from J; bases not matched to a gene: 7. This CDR3 is built from 16 residues. The germline CDR1 and CDR2 sequences are MNHNY and SVGAGI (reference sequence). Here the CDR3 DNA reads TGTGCCAGCAGGCCCCCGGGACAGGGGGCAACCGGGGAGCTGTTTTTT. Translation gives CASRPPGQGATGELFF.

The chain has TRBV19 and TRBJ1-5; TRBD1 agrees at 9 bases. The ends lost 3 bases at V and 6 bases at J; junction bases unmatched: 12. Germline V gives CDR1 LNHDA, CDR2 SQIVND (reference sequence). The CDR3 is made up of 17 amino acids. The DNA of the CDR3 is TGTGCCAGTAGTATGTATCCCACAGGGGGCAGAGTTCAGCCCCAGCATTTT. Amino acids: CASSMYPTGGRVQPQHF.

This rearrangement joins TRBV28 to TRBJ1-2; 8 nucleotides line up with TRBD1. The CDR3 is made up of 13 amino acids. After removal of 3 bases from V and 13 bases from J, the junction contained 10 bases not matched to a gene. Looked up from germline, CDR1 is MDHEN and CDR2 is SYDVKM. The chain's CDR3 is CASSLGTGNLITF. In nucleotides, the CDR3 is TGTGCCAGCAGTTTGGGGACAGGTAATCTCATCACCTTC.